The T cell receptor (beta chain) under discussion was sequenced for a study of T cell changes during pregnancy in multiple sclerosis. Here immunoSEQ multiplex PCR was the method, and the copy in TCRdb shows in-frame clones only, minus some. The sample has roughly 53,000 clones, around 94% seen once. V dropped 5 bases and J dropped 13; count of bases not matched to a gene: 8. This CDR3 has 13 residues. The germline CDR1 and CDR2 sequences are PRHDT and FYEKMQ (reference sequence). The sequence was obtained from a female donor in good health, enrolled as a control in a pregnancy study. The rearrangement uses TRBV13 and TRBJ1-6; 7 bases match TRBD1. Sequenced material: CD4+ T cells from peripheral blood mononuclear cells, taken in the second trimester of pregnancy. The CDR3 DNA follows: TGTGCCAGCAGCATCACAGGCAGGGGGCCCCTCCACTTT. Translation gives CASSITGRGPLHF.